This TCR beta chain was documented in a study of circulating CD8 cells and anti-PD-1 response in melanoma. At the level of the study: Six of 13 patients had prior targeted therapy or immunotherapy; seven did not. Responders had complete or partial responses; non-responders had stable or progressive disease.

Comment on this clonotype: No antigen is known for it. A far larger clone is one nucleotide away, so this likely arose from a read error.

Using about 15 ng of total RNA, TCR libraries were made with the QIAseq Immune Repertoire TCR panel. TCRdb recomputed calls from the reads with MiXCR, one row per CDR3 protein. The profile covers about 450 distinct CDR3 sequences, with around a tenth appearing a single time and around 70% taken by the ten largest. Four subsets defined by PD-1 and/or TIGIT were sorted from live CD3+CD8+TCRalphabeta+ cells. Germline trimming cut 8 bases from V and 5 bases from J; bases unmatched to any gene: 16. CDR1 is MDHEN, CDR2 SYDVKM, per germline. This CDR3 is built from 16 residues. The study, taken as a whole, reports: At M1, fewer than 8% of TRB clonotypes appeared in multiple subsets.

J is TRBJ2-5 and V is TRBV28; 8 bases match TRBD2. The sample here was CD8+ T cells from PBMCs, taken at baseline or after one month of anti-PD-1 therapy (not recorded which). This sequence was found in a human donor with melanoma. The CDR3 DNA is TGTGCCAGCGGCCAAGGACTAGCCGGATTGGAGGAGACCCAGTACTTC. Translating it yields CASGQGLAGLEETQYF. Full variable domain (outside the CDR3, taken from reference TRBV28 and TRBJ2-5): DVKVTQSSRYLVKRTGEKVFLECVQDMDHENMFWYRQDPGLGLRLIYFSYDVKMKEKGDIPEGYSVSREKKERFSLILESASTNQTSMYLCASGQGLAGLEETQYFGPGTRLLVL.